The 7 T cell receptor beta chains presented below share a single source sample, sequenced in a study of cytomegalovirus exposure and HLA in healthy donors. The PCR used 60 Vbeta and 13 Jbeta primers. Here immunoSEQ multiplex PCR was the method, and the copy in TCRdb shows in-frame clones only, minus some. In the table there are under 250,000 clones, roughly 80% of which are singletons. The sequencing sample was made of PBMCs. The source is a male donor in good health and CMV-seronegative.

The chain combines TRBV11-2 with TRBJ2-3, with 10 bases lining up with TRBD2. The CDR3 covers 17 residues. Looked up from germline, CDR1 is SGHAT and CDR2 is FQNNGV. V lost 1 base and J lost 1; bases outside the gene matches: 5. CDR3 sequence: CASSLVSGRDGTDTQYF. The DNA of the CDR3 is TGTGCCAGCAGCTTAGTAAGCGGGAGGGACGGCACAGATACGCAGTATTTT.

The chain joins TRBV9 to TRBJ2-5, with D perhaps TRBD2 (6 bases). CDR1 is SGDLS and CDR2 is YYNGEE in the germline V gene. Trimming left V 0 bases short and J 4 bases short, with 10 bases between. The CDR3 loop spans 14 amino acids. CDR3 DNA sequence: TGTGCCAGCAGCGTAGCTTCGGGAGTAGAGACCCAGTACTTC. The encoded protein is CASSVASGVETQYF.

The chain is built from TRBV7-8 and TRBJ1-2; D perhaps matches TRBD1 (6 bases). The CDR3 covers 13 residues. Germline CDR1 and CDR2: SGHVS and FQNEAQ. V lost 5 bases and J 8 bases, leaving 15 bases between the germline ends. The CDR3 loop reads CASSPQGQSGYTF. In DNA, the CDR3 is TGTGCCAGCAGCCCCCAGGGGCAGTCCGGCTACACCTTC.

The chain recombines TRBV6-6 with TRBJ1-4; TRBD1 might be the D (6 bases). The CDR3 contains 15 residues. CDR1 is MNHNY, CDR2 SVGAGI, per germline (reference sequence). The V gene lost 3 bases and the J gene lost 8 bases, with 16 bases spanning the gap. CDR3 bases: TGTGCCAGCAGTTATGAGGGACAACGGTCAGAAAAACTGTTTTTT. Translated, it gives CASSYEGQRSEKLFF.

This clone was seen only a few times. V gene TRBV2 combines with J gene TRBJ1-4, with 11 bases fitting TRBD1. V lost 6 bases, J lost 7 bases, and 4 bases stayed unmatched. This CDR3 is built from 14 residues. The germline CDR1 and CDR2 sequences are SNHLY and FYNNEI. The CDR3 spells CASRGTGGREKLFF. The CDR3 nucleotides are TGTGCCAGCAGGGGGACAGGGGGTCGTGAAAAACTGTTTTTT.

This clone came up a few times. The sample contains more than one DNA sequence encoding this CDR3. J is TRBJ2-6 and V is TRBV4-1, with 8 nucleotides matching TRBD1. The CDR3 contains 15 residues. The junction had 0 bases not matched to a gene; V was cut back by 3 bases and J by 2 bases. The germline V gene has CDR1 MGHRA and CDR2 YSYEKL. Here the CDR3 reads CASSQTGAGANVLTF. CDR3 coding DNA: TGCGCCAGCAGCCAGACAGGGGCTGGGGCCAACGTCCTGACTTTC.

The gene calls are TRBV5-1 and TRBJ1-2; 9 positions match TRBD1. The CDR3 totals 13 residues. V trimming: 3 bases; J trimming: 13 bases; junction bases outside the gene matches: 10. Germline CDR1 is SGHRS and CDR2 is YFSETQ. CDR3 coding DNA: TGCGCCAGCAGCTCGGGACAGGGAGAAGGCCCCACCTTC. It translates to CASSSGQGEGPTF.